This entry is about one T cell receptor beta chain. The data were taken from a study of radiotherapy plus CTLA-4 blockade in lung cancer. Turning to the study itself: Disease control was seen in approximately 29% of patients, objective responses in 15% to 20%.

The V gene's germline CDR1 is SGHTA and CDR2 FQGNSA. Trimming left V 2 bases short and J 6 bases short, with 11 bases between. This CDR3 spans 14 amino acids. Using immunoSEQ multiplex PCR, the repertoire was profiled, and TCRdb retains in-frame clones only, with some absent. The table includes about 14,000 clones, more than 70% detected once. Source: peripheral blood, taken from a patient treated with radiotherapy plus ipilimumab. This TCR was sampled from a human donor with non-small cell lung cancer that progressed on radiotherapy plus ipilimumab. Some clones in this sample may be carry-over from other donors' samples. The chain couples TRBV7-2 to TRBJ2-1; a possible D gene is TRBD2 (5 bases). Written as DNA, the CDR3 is TGTGCCAGCAGCTTATCCGTAGCGAGCAATGAGCAGTTCTTC. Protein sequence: CASSLSVASNEQFF.